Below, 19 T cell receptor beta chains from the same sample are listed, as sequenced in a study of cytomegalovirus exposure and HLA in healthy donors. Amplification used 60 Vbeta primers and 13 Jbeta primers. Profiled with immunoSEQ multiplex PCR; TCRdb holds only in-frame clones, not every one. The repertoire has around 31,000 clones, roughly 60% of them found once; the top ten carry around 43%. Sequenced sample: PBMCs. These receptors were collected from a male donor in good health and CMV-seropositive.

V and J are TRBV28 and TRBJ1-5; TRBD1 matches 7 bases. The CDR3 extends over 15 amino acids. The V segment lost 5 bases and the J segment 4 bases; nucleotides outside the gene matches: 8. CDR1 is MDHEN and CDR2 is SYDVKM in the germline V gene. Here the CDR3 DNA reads TGTGCCAGCAGTCTTTGGCAGGGGGGTAATCAGCCCCAGCATTTT. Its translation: CASSLWQGGNQPQHF.

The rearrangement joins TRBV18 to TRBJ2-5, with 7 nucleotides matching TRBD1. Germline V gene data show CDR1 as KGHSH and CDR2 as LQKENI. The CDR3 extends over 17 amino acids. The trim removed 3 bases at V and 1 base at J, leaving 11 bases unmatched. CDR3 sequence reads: CASSPGSGQWFQETQYF. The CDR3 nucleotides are TGTGCCAGCTCACCGGGGTCGGGACAGTGGTTCCAAGAGACCCAGTACTTC.

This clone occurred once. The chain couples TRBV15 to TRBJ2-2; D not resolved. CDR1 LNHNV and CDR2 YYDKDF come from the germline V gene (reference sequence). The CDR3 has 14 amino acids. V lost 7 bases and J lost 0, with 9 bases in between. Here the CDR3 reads CATTYGANTGELFF. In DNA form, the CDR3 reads TGTGCCACCACTTATGGAGCGAACACCGGGGAGCTGTTTTTT. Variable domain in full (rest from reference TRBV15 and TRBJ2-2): DAMVIQNPRYQVTQFGKPVTLSCSQTLNHNVMYWYQQKSSQAPKLLFHYYDKDFNNEADTPDNFQSRRPNTSFCFLDIRSPGLGDTAMYLCATTYGANTGELFFGEGSRLTVL.

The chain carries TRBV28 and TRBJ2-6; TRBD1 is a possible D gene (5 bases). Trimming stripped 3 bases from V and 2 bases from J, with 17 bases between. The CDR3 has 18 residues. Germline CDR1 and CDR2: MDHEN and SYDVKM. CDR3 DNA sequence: TGTGCCAGCAGTTTTATGTTTACCAAAGGGGCTGGGGCCAACGTCCTGACTTTC. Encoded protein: CASSFMFTKGAGANVLTF.

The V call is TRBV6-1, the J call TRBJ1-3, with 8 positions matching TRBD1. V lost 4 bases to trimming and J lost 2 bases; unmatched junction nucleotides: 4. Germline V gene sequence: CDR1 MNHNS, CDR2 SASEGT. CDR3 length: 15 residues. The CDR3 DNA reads TGTGCCAGCAGTGTACAACAGGGGGCTGGAAACACCATATATTTT. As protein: CASSVQQGAGNTIYF.

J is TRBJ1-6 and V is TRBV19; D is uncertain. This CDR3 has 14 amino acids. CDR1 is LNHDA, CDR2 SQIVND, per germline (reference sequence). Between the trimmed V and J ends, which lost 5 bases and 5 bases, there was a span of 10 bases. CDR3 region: CASSQLQNNSPLHF. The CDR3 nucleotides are TGTGCCAGTAGTCAATTACAGAATAATTCACCCCTCCACTTT.

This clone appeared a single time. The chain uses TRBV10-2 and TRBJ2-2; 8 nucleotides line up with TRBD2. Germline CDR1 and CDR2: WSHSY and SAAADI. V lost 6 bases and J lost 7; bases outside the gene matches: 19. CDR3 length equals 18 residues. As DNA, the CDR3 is TGCGCCAGCAGGACGGGGGTAGGGACCGGGACTAGAGGCGGGGAGCTGTTTTTT. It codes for CASRTGVGTGTRGGELFF.

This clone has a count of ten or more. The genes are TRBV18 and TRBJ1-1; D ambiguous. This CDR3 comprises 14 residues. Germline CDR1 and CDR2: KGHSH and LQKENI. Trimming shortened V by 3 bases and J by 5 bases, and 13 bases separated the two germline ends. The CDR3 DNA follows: TGTGCCAGCTCACCGGACGGGAGGTGGACTGAAGCTTTCTTT. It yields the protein CASSPDGRWTEAFF.

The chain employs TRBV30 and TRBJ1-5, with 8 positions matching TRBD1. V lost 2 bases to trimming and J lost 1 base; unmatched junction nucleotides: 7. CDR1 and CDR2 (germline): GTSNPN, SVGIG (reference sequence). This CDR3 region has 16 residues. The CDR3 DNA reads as TGTGCCTGGAGTACGACAGGGGTTCAAAGCAATCAGCCCCAGCATTTT. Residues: CAWSTTGVQSNQPQHF. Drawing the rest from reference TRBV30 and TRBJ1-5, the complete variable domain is SQTIHQWPATLVQPVGSPLSLECTVEGTSNPNLYWYRQAAGRGLQLLFYSVGIGQISSEVPQNLSASRPQDRQFILSSKKLLLSDSGFYLCAWSTTGVQSNQPQHFGDGTRLSIL.

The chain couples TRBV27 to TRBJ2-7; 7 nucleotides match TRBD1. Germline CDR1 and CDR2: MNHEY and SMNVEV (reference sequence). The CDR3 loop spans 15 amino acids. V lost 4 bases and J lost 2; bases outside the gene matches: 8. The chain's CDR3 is CASSSRDSATYEQYF. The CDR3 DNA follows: TGTGCCAGCAGTTCCCGGGACAGTGCCACCTACGAGCAGTACTTC.

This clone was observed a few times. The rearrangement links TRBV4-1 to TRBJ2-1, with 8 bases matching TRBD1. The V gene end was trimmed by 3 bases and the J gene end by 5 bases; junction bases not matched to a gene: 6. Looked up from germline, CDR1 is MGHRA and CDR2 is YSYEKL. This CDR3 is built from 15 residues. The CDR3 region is CASSHRDRTHNEQFF. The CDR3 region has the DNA TGCGCCAGCAGCCACCGGGACAGGACCCACAATGAGCAGTTCTTC.

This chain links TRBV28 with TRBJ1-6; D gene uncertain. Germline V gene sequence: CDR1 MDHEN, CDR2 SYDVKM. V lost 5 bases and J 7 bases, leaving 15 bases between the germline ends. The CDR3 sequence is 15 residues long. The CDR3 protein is CASSPGTPGNSPLHF. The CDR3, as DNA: TGTGCCAGCAGTCCCGGAACCCCGGGGAATTCACCCCTCCACTTT.

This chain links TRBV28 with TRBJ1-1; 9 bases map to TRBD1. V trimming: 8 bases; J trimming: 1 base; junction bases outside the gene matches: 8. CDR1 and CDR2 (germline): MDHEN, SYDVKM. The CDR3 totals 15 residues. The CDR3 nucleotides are TGTGCCAGCCCTCCAACAGGGGGCTGGAACACTGAAGCTTTCTTT. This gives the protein CASPPTGGWNTEAFF.

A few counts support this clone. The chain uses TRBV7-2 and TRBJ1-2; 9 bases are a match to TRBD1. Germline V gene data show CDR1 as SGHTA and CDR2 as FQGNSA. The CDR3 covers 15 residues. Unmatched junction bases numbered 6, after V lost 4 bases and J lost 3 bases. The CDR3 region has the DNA TGTGCCAGCAGCTCCTACAGGGGGCCGGACTATGGCTACACCTTC. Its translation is CASSSYRGPDYGYTF.

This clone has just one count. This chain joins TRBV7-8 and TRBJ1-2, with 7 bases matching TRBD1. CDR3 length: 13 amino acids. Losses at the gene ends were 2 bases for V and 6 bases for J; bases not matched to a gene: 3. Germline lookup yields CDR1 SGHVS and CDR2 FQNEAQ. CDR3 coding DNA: TGTGCCAGCAGCTTACAGGGGGTAAATGGCTACACCTTC. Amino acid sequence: CASSLQGVNGYTF.

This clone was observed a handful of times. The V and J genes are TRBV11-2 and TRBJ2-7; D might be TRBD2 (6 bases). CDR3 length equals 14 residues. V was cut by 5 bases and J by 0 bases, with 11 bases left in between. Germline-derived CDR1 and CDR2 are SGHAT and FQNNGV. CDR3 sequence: CASSGPGLSYEQYF. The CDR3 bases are TGTGCCAGCAGCGGACCGGGACTCTCCTACGAGCAGTACTTC.

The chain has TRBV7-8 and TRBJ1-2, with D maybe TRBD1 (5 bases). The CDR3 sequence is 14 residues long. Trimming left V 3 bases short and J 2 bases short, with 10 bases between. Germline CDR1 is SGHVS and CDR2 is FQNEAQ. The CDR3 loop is CASSLTDLNYGYTF. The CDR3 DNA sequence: TGTGCCAGCAGCTTGACAGATCTCAACTATGGCTACACCTTC.

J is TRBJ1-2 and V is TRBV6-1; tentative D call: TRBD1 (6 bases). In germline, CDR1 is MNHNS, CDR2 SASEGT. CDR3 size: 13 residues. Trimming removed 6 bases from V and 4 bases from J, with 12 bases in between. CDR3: CASSRDTRYGYTF. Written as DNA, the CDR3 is TGTGCCAGCAGCCGGGACACACGCTATGGCTACACCTTC.

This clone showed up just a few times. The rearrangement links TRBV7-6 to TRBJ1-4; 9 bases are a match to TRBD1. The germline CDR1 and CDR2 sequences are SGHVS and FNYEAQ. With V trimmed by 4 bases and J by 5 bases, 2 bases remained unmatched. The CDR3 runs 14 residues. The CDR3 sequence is CASSSGTGNEKLFF. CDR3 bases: TGTGCCAGCAGCTCCGGGACAGGGAATGAAAAACTGTTTTTT.